The next 13 T cell receptor beta chains were all read from a single sample in a study of CD8+CD57+ T cells in acquired aplastic anemia (dated by TCRdb to the late 2010s). Data came from an Illumina HiSeq 2000. Profiling of TCR beta VDJ combinations and CDR3 sequences used genomic DNA as the template. The public reads were run again by TCRdb, first through fastp at Q25 and then through MiXCR, and only productive beta chains were kept. Rows with a matching CDR3 protein are joined into one entry that keeps the most common DNA and genes. The sample table holds about 190,000 distinct CDR3 sequences, of which around 45% were seen once. Approximately 9.7% of the sample goes to the ten largest clones. Flow cytometry had shown CD8+CD57+ cell expansion in the patients selected for sequencing. The sample consisted of sorted CD4+, CD8+, or CD8+CD57+ T cells (not recorded which) from PBMCs. Source of these receptors: a human donor with aplastic anemia.

This clonotype has only a few counts. V and J are TRBV2 and TRBJ2-5; 9 positions match TRBD2. V gave up 5 bases and J gave up 2 bases; unmatched junction bases: 6. CDR1 and CDR2 from the germline V gene are SNHLY and FYNNEI. The CDR3 is 15 amino acids. The CDR3 here is CASSPASGAQETQYF. For the CDR3, the DNA is TGTGCCAGCAGTCCTGCTAGCGGGGCACAAGAGACCCAGTACTTC.

This clonotype was seen at least ten times. The V and J genes are TRBV19 and TRBJ2-7; D unresolved. CDR1 is LNHDA, CDR2 SQIVND, per germline (reference sequence). This CDR3 is 15 amino acids long. V was clipped by 8 bases and J by 3 bases, with 20 bases between them. CDR3 nucleotide sequence: TGTGCCAGTGCTGCGGTAGATACCCGCGTCTACGAGCAGTACTTC. Its translation: CASAAVDTRVYEQYF. Looking up the rest from reference TRBV19 and TRBJ2-7 gives the full variable domain: DGGITQSPKYLFRKEGQNVTLSCEQNLNHDAMYWYRQDPGQGLRLIYYSQIVNDFQKGDIAEGYSVSREKKESFPLTVTSAQKNPTAFYLCASAAVDTRVYEQYFGPGTRLTVT.

This clonotype was counted only a few times. The chain has TRBV28 and TRBJ1-4; D uncertain. Germline-derived CDR1 and CDR2 are MDHEN and SYDVKM. The CDR3 has 15 residues. V lost 2 bases to trimming and J lost 4 bases, with 11 bases between them. DNA of the CDR3: TGTGCCAGCAGTTTAAAGTTTGGGAGTAATGAAAAACTGTTTTTT. It encodes CASSLKFGSNEKLFF.

This chain joins TRBV20-1 and TRBJ2-7; 10 bases map to TRBD1. V lost 6 bases to trimming and J lost 5 bases; unmatched junction nucleotides: 10. There are 14 residues in the CDR3. The germline CDR1 and CDR2 sequences are DFQATT and SNEGSKA (reference sequence). CDR3 loop: CSAPTDRGINEQYF. The DNA for the CDR3 is TGCAGTGCCCCGACGGACAGGGGGATTAACGAGCAGTACTTC.

The rearrangement joins TRBV7-9 to TRBJ2-3, with D perhaps assigned TRBD1 or TRBD2 (5 bases each). The CDR3 totals 14 residues. The V gene's germline CDR1 is SEHNR and CDR2 FQNEAQ (reference sequence). V shed 5 bases and J shed 4 bases, with 13 bases lying between them. This CDR3 is CASSRDGPADTQYF. The CDR3 region has the DNA TGTGCCAGCAGCCGGGACGGACCGGCAGATACGCAGTATTTT.

There are a few counts of this clonotype. The chain has TRBV20-1 and TRBJ1-2, with 10 bases aligning to TRBD1. The CDR3 totals 14 residues. The trim removed 6 bases at V and 8 bases at J, leaving 12 bases unmatched. From germline, CDR1 is DFQATT and CDR2 SNEGSKA (reference sequence). CDR3 in DNA: TGCAGTGCAGACCGGGACAGGGGAGCGGGAGGCTACACCTTC. Translation: CSADRDRGAGGYTF.

A remark on this clonotype: Mismatch with germline at one junction end may stem from a read error. V gene TRBV7-2 combines with J gene TRBJ2-7; D unresolved. The CDR3 contains 14 residues. CDR1 and CDR2 from the germline V gene are SGHTA and FQGNSA. The CDR3 loop reads CASSLGGNANEQCF. The CDR3 DNA sequence: TGTGCCAGCAGCTTAGGTGGGAATGCAAACGAACAGTGCTTC. Drawing the rest from reference TRBV7-2 and TRBJ2-7, the complete variable domain is GAGVSQSPSNKVTEKGKDVELRCDPISGHTALYWYRQSLGQGLEFLIYFQGNSAPDKSGLPSDRFSAERTGGSVSTLTIQRTQQEDSAVYLCASSLGGNANEQCFGPGTRLTVT.

This clonotype was observed at least ten times. This rearrangement joins TRBV29-1 to TRBJ2-5, with D possibly called TRBD1 or TRBD2 (5 bases each). This CDR3 comprises 16 residues. Germline V gives CDR1 SQVTM, CDR2 ANQGSEA. Trimming removed 0 bases at V and 5 bases at J, with 19 bases between. Written as DNA, the CDR3 is TGCAGCGTTGAAGATTATGAGGGGAATGACCTGGAGACCCAGTACTTC. Translation: CSVEDYEGNDLETQYF.

This clonotype occurred many times. CDR3 protein: CAWTGKYEQYF. CDR3 nucleotide sequence: TGTGCCTGGACTGGCAAGTACGAGCAGTACTTC. V and J are TRBV30 and TRBJ2-7; no reliable D call. V lost 4 bases and J lost 4, with 8 bases in between. This CDR3 comprises 11 residues. The germline gives CDR1 GTSNPN, CDR2 SVGIG (reference sequence).

This clonotype was counted ten times or more. This chain connects TRBV6-5 to TRBJ2-6, with TRBD1 matching 7 bases. V dropped 6 bases and J dropped 0; count of bases not matched to a gene: 2. The CDR3 has 15 amino acids. Germline V gene lookup returns CDR1 MNHEY and CDR2 SVGAGI. In DNA form, the CDR3 reads TGTGCCAGCAGGCGACAGGGCTCTGGGGCCAACGTCCTGACTTTC. Protein: CASRRQGSGANVLTF.

The V gene is TRBV6-1, the J gene TRBJ2-7; 12 bases match TRBD2. CDR1 is MNHNS, CDR2 SASEGT, per germline. The trim removed 4 bases at V and 6 bases at J, leaving 13 bases unmatched. This CDR3 has 17 amino acids. The CDR3 region is CASSGTLAGGTSGEQYF. The CDR3 nucleotides are TGTGCCAGCAGTGGGACACTAGCGGGGGGCACGTCCGGCGAGCAGTACTTC.

This clonotype was detected many times. The CDR3 nucleotides read TGTGCCAGCAGCCCGCCTGGCTTGGATGGCTACACCTTC. Protein sequence: CASSPPGLDGYTF. The chain recombines TRBV3-1 with TRBJ1-2; unclear D gene. Trimming pared 4 bases from V and 6 bases from J, leaving 12 bases between. Germline CDR1 is LGHDT and CDR2 is YNNKEL (reference sequence). The CDR3 extends over 13 amino acids.

The table lists this clonotype with many counts. The chain uses TRBV19 and TRBJ2-2, with 13 nucleotides matching TRBD2. CDR3 length equals 14 residues. After removal of 9 bases from V and 9 bases from J, the junction contained 7 bases not matched to a gene. From germline, CDR1 is LNHDA and CDR2 SQIVND (reference sequence). In DNA, the CDR3 is TGTGCCAGCCGACTAGCGGGAGGTTCCAGGGAGCTGTTTTTT. It encodes CASRLAGGSRELFF.